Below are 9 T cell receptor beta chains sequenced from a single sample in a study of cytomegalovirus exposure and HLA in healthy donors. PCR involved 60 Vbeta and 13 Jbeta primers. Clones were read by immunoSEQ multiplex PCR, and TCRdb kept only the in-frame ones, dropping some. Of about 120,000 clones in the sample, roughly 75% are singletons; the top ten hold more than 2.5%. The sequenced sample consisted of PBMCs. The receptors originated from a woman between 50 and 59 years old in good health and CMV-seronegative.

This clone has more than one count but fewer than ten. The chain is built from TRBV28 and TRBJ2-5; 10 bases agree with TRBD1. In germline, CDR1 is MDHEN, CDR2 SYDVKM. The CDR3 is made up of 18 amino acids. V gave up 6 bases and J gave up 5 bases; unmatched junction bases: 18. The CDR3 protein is CASRSTRLTGGFRETQYF. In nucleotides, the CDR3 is TGTGCCAGCAGGTCAACCCGCCTGACAGGGGGCTTCCGCGAGACCCAGTACTTC.

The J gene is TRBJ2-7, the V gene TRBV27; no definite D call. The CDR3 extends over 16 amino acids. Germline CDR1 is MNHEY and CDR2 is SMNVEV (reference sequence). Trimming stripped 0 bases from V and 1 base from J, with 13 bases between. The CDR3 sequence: CASSLSPVISSYEQYF. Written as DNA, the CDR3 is TGTGCCAGCAGTTTATCTCCGGTTATATCTTCCTACGAGCAGTACTTC.

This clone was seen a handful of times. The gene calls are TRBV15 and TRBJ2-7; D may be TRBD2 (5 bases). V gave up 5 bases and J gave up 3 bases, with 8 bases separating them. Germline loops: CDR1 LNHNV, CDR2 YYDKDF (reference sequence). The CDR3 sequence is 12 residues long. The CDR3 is CATSARDYEQYF. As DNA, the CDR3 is TGTGCCACCAGCGCCCGGGACTACGAGCAGTACTTC. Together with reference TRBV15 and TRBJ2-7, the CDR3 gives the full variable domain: DAMVIQNPRYQVTQFGKPVTLSCSQTLNHNVMYWYQQKSSQAPKLLFHYYDKDFNNEADTPDNFQSRRPNTSFCFLDIRSPGLGDTAMYLCATSARDYEQYFGPGTRLTVT.

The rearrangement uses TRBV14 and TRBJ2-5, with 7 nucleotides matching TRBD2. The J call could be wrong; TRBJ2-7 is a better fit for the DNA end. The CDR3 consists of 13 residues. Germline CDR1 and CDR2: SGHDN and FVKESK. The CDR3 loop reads CASRAGGTYEQYF. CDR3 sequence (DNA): TGTGCCAGCAGGGCCGGGGGGACCTACGAGCAGTACTTC.

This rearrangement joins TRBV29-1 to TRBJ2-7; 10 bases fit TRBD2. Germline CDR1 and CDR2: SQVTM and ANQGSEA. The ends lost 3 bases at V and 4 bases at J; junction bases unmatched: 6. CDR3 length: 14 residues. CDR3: CSVDTSGTGYEQYF. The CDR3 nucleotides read TGCAGCGTTGACACTAGCGGGACGGGGTACGAGCAGTACTTC.

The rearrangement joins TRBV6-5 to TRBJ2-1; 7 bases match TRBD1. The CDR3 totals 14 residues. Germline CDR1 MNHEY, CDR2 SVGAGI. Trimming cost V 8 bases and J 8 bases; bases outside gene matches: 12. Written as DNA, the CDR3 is TGTGCCAGCCACAGGGGAGAGGTGGGTTATGAGCAGTTCTTC. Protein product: CASHRGEVGYEQFF.

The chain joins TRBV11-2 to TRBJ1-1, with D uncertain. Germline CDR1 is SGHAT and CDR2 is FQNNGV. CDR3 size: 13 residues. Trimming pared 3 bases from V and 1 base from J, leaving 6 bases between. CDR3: CASSFRANTEAFF. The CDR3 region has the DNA TGTGCCAGCAGCTTCCGAGCGAACACTGAAGCTTTCTTT.

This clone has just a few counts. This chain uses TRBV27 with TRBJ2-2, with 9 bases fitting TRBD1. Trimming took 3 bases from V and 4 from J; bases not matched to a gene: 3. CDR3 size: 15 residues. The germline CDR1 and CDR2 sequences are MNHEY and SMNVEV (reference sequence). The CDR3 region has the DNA TGTGCCAGCAGTTTGGGGACAGGGACCACCGGGGAGCTGTTTTTT. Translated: CASSLGTGTTGELFF.

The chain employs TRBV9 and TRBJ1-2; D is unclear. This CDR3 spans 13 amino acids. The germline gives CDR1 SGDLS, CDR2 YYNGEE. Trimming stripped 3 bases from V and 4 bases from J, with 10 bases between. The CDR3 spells CASSGSSGYGYTF. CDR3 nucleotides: TGTGCCAGCAGCGGATCGTCGGGCTATGGCTACACCTTC.